A single sample is the source of the 20 T cell receptor beta chains below, sequenced in a study of shared clonotypes between healthy human individuals. Using immunoSEQ multiplex PCR, the repertoire was profiled, and TCRdb retains in-frame clones only, with some absent. The table has about 490,000 clones, roughly 80% seen once. Sequenced sample: PBMCs. These receptors were taken from a woman aged 40 to 49 in good health. Some clones in this sample may be carry-over from other donors' samples.

This clone showed up just once. The V call is TRBV7-8, the J call TRBJ2-7; D gene ambiguous. The CDR3 is made up of 15 amino acids. Germline V gene data show CDR1 as SGHVS and CDR2 as FQNEAQ. The V end was cut by 1 base, the J end by 0 bases, with 10 bases between. The CDR3 nucleotides read TGTGCCAGCAGCTTAGGTCCAGTAAACTCCTACGAGCAGTACTTC. Translating gives CASSLGPVNSYEQYF. The full variable domain, in which reference TRBV7-8 and TRBJ2-7 provide the parts outside the CDR3, is GAGVSQSPRYKVAKRGQDVALRCDPISGHVSLFWYQQALGQGPEFLTYFQNEAQLDKSGLPSDRFFAERPEGSVSTLKIQRTQQEDSAVYLCASSLGPVNSYEQYFGPGTRLTVT.

CDR3 DNA sequence: TGCGCCAGCAGCTTGGTACTAGCAAGTGGGGCCAACGTCCTGACTTTC. This encodes CASSLVLASGANVLTF. The gene calls are TRBV5-1 and TRBJ2-6; weak D call: TRBD2 (6 bases). This CDR3 is 16 amino acids long. Trimming stripped 0 bases from V and 3 bases from J, with 10 bases between. CDR1 is SGHRS, CDR2 YFSETQ, per germline.

The V and J genes are TRBV10-3 and TRBJ2-7, with TRBD2 matching over 9 bases. V was pared by 4 bases and J by 5 bases, with 9 bases of the junction left unmatched. CDR1 ENHRY and CDR2 SYGVKD come from the germline V gene. The CDR3 has 15 amino acids. The CDR3: CAISGGASGIDEQYF. In DNA form, the CDR3 reads TGTGCCATCAGTGGGGGGGCTAGCGGGATCGACGAGCAGTACTTC.

With respect to this clone: A single base is all that separates this from a far larger clone, so a read error is likely. As the CDR3 is not closed by the conserved phenylalanine or tryptophan, this likely results from a read error. CDR3 protein: CASSLATGYYGYTL. The CDR3 DNA reads as TGTGCCAGCAGCTTAGCTACAGGGTACTATGGCTACACCTTA. This chain connects TRBV7-9 to TRBJ1-2; weak D call: TRBD1 (6 bases). The CDR3 is 14 residues long. The germline V gene encodes CDR1 SEHNR and CDR2 FQNEAQ (reference sequence). V was cut by 0 bases and J by 3 bases, with 8 bases left in between.

Worth noting for this clone: With only one base between it and a far larger clone, this is likely a read error. The sample contains more than one DNA sequence encoding this CDR3. The chain couples TRBV5-1 to TRBJ1-1; TRBD1 might be the D (6 bases). The CDR3 runs 13 residues. CDR1 SGHRS and CDR2 YFSETQ come from the germline V gene. V lost 4 bases to trimming and J lost 6 bases, with 13 bases between them. The chain's CDR3 is CASSVQGNAEAFF. In DNA form, the CDR3 reads TGCGCCAGCAGCGTACAGGGAAACGCTGAAGCTTTCTTT. Using reference TRBV5-1 and TRBJ1-1 for the parts outside the CDR3, the full variable domain is KAGVTQTPRYLIKTRGQQVTLSCSPISGHRSVSWYQQTPGQGLQFLFEYFSETQRNKGNFPGRFSGRQFSNSRSEMNVSTLELGDSALYLCASSVQGNAEAFFGQGTRLTVV.

The V and J genes are TRBV10-2 and TRBJ1-1, with TRBD1 identical over 8 bases. Trimming at V came to 2 bases and at J to 6 bases, leaving 5 bases not matched to a gene. Germline CDR1 WSHSY, CDR2 SAAADI. The CDR3 extends over 14 amino acids. The CDR3 reads CASSEDDRGAEAFF. CDR3 coding DNA: TGCGCCAGCAGTGAGGACGACAGGGGCGCTGAAGCTTTCTTT.

This clone appeared once. A far larger clone is a single base away, which makes a read error likely. The same CDR3 can be traced to other DNA sequences in this sample. V and J are TRBV5-6 and TRBJ2-7; 7 bases align to TRBD2. The CDR3 runs to 14 residues. Trimming at V came to 4 bases and at J to 3 bases, leaving 7 bases not matched to a gene. The germline V gene has CDR1 SGHDT and CDR2 YYEEEE. CDR3 sequence reads: CASSLGAGVYEQYF. The CDR3 DNA sequence: TGTGCCAGCAGCCTGGGTGCGGGAGTCTACGAGCAGTACTTC.

This clone was counted a few times. This chain uses TRBV7-2 with TRBJ2-1; TRBD1 aligns across 9 bases. V shed 1 base, J shed 7 bases, and the junction held 5 bases outside the gene matches. This CDR3 spans 15 amino acids. Germline lookup yields CDR1 SGHTA and CDR2 FQGNSA. CDR3 region: CASSLGQGVWNEQFF. The CDR3 DNA reads as TGTGCCAGCAGCTTAGGACAGGGGGTTTGGAATGAGCAGTTCTTC.

V usage is TRBV5-8 and J usage is TRBJ2-1; either TRBD1 or TRBD2 may supply D (5 bases each). The CDR3 spans 15 residues. V dropped 0 bases and J dropped 3 bases, with 10 bases sitting between them. Germline CDR1 reads SGHTS; CDR2 reads YDEGEE. The CDR3 loop is CASSLGGRDYNEQFF. The CDR3 nucleotides read TGTGCCAGCAGCTTGGGGGGGAGAGACTACAATGAGCAGTTCTTC.

CDR3 coding DNA: TGTGCCAGCAGTCCTGGGCAGGGGGCGGCGGATCATAGCAATCAGCCCCAGCATTTT. This encodes CASSPGQGAADHSNQPQHF. The chain links TRBV28 to TRBJ1-5; 8 nucleotides agree with TRBD1. Losses at the gene ends were 5 bases for V and 0 bases for J; bases not matched to a gene: 15. The germline CDR1 and CDR2 sequences are MDHEN and SYDVKM. The CDR3 totals 19 residues.

The chain recombines TRBV6-1 with TRBJ1-4, with 9 bases lining up with TRBD1. CDR1 MNHNS and CDR2 SASEGT come from the germline V gene. With 6 bases clipped from V and 8 bases from J, the junction kept 7 bases outside the gene matches. The CDR3 contains 14 residues. The DNA for the CDR3 is TGTGCCAGCAGGTTGGGACAGGGTAGGGAAAAACTGTTTTTT. It specifies CASRLGQGREKLFF.

The rearrangement joins TRBV5-1 to TRBJ2-7; TRBD2 is a possible D gene (6 bases). CDR1 and CDR2 from the germline V gene are SGHRS and YFSETQ. The V end lost 0 bases, the J end lost 4 bases, and 8 bases lay between the germline ends. The CDR3 consists of 13 residues. CDR3 nucleotide sequence: TGCGCCAGCAGCTTGGGGGCGGGGTACGAGCAGTACTTC. Its protein is CASSLGAGYEQYF.

There are many counts of this clone. Other DNA sequences from this sample encode an identical CDR3 as well. The CDR3 spells CASSFGGVGGDQPQHF. The CDR3 coding sequence is TGTGCCAGCAGCTTTGGGGGAGTGGGGGGCGATCAGCCCCAGCATTTT. This chain joins TRBV11-2 and TRBJ1-5, with a possible D match to TRBD1 (6 bases). The V gene lost 3 bases and the J gene lost 5 bases, with 17 bases spanning the gap. This CDR3 has 16 amino acids. Germline loops: CDR1 SGHAT, CDR2 FQNNGV.

The chain has TRBV18 and TRBJ2-7; D is ambiguous. Germline CDR1 reads KGHSH; CDR2 reads LQKENI. The germline V and J ends were trimmed by 2 bases and 3 bases, with 11 bases remaining between them. The CDR3 loop spans 14 amino acids. CDR3 nucleotides: TGTGCCAGCTCACCAGGGTCCCAAGGCTACGAGCAGTACTTC. Protein: CASSPGSQGYEQYF.

For this clone: Other DNA sequences in the sample encode the same CDR3. The V gene is TRBV2, the J gene TRBJ1-2; TRBD1 is a possible D gene (5 bases). The germline V and J ends were trimmed by 1 base and 5 bases, with 5 bases remaining between them. This CDR3 contains 12 residues. The germline V gene encodes CDR1 SNHLY and CDR2 FYNNEI. CDR3 DNA sequence: TGTGCCAGCAGTGAAGGGGGGTATGGCTACACCTTC. This translates into CASSEGGYGYTF.

Note on this clone: Its ends do not fully match the called genes, so a read error is possible. This sequence joins TRBV7-9 and TRBJ2-1, with 14 nucleotides matching TRBD2. Germline V gene sequence: CDR1 SEHNR, CDR2 FQNEAQ (reference sequence). The CDR3 spans 17 residues. This chain's CDR3 is CASSQDGTSGRGVEQFF. The CDR3 bases are TGCGCCAGCAGCCAAGATGGGACTAGCGGGAGAGGGGTTGAGCAGTTCTTC.

A remark on this clone: A single base is all that separates this from a far larger clone, so a read error is likely. V usage is TRBV7-3 and J usage is TRBJ1-4; tentatively, D is TRBD1 (5 bases). The CDR3 runs 16 residues. Germline lookup yields CDR1 SGHTA and CDR2 FQGTGA. CDR3: CASSSRDPATNEKLSF. CDR3 in DNA: TGTGCCAGCAGCTCTCGGGACCCTGCAACTAATGAAAAACTGTCTTTT. The whole variable domain, filled in from reference TRBV7-3 and TRBJ1-4, reads GAGVSQTPSNKVTEKGKYVELRCDPISGHTALYWYRQSLGQGPEFLIYFQGTGAADDSGLPNDRFFAVRPEGSVSTLKIQRTERGDSAVYLCASSSRDPATNEKLSFGSGTQLSVL.

The V call is TRBV5-1, the J call TRBJ2-7, with 7 bases matching TRBD2. The CDR3 contains 15 residues. Germline-derived CDR1 and CDR2 are SGHRS and YFSETQ. V was pared by 3 bases and J by 3 bases, with 9 bases of the junction left unmatched. The CDR3 DNA sequence: TGCGCCAGCAGCTGGGCGGGAGAGTATTACTACGAGCAGTACTTC. As protein: CASSWAGEYYYEQYF.

In its sample, this clone was seen a few times. The gene calls are TRBV7-3 and TRBJ1-1; 8 bases map to TRBD1. V trimming: 2 bases; J trimming: 4 bases; junction bases outside the gene matches: 9. The CDR3 has 16 amino acids. The germline CDR1 and CDR2 sequences are SGHTA and FQGTGA. In DNA form, the CDR3 reads TGTGCCAGCAGCTTAGATACCAGGGGGCCTCGCACTGAAGCTTTCTTT. This encodes CASSLDTRGPRTEAFF. Variable domain in full (rest from reference TRBV7-3 and TRBJ1-1): GAGVSQTPSNKVTEKGKYVELRCDPISGHTALYWYRQSLGQGPEFLIYFQGTGAADDSGLPNDRFFAVRPEGSVSTLKIQRTERGDSAVYLCASSLDTRGPRTEAFFGQGTRLTVV.

In regard to this clone: A single base is all that separates this from a far larger clone, so a read error is likely. V usage is TRBV28 and J usage is TRBJ1-2; D ambiguous. Trimming pared 5 bases from V and 1 base from J, leaving 5 bases between. The CDR3 is 12 residues long. Germline CDR1 reads MDHEN; CDR2 reads SYDVKM. The CDR3 protein is CASSPDNYGYTF. The CDR3 nucleotides are TGTGCCAGCAGTCCGGATAACTATGGCTACACCTTC.